These T cell receptor beta chains were read from a single sample in a study of T-cell reconstitution after alpha-beta-depleted transplantation in children. TCRdb recomputed calls from the PCR reads with MiXCR, one row per CDR3 protein. The sample lists about 590,000 distinct CDR3 sequences; 10% to 15% were seen once. The input for sequencing was PBMCs, mostly from graft donor cells, taken 360 days after TCRalphabeta/CD19-depleted stem cell transplant. The receptor set was obtained from a male patient aged 10 to 17 who had a stem cell transplant for acute myeloid leukemia, so the T cells may come from the graft donor. The conserved cysteine and the conserved F or W are not part of the CDR3 here.

cdr3_aa j_call v_call
ASTPPGDQPQH TRBJ1-5 TRBV6-6
ASSQKRLAGYEQY TRBJ2-7 TRBV18
SARDKGNTGELF TRBJ2-2 TRBV20-1
ASSSMTSGRETQY TRBJ2-5 TRBV7-9
ASSRYTGTSGYNEQF TRBJ2-1 TRBV4-3
ATYPSANTGELF TRBJ2-2 TRBV5-1
ASRDLAGGFGDTQY TRBJ2-3 TRBV12-3/TRBV12-4
ASSPGLYQPQH TRBJ1-5 TRBV12-3/TRBV12-4
ASSSISSGANVLT TRBJ2-6 TRBV5-1
ASSSVRGGNTYNEQF TRBJ2-1 TRBV11-2
ASSLPDGNEQF TRBJ2-1 TRBV7-3
ASRISFNYEQY TRBJ2-7 TRBV7-2
SARDPLVIIDTQETQY TRBJ2-5 TRBV20-1
ASSLGQGVNAYEQY TRBJ2-7 TRBV12-3/TRBV12-4
ASSVLGTSSGANVLT TRBJ2-6 TRBV9
ASSFPPDTQY TRBJ2-3 TRBV7-9
SAKGQGFYGYT TRBJ1-2 TRBV20-1
ASSAWDQGSNEQF TRBJ2-1 TRBV11-3
SSDAPSGANVLT TRBJ2-6 TRBV20-1
ASSLVWASSYNEQF TRBJ2-1 TRBV11-2
SVGGGYGVEQF TRBJ2-1 TRBV29-1
ASSHLVGRYNEQF TRBJ2-1 TRBV14
ASSGREGRSDTQY TRBJ2-3 TRBV28
ASSVPRLSGQETQY TRBJ2-5 TRBV6-1
ASSQGYPSRGTGELF TRBJ2-2 TRBV3-1
ASSYHRGQNTEAF TRBJ1-1 TRBV6-5
ASSVGPRDTEAF TRBJ1-1 TRBV9
ASSLGGHKTDTQY TRBJ2-3 TRBV12-3/TRBV12-4
ASIPWGRSQETQY TRBJ2-5 TRBV2